These 14 T cell receptor beta chains came from one sample sequenced in a study of blood T cell repertoires in COVID-19. Generated by immunoSEQ multiplex PCR, the TCRdb table keeps only in-frame clones and is missing some. The sample records 200,000 to 300,000 clones, roughly 76% being singletons. The sample taken for sequencing was peripheral blood. Receptors originate from a woman older than 75 with COVID-19, enrolled during active disease.

V and J are TRBV29-1 and TRBJ2-5; TRBD1 agrees at 7 bases. The germline V gene has CDR1 SQVTM and CDR2 ANQGSEA. This CDR3 contains 11 residues. V trimming: 6 bases; J trimming: 5 bases; junction bases outside the gene matches: 3. CDR3 DNA: TGCAGCGTGTACAGGGGTGAGACCCAGTACTTC. Its translation: CSVYRGETQYF.

This chain uses TRBV12-5 with TRBJ1-2, with 8 nucleotides matching TRBD1. The CDR3 is made up of 15 amino acids. V lost 4 bases to trimming and J lost 5 bases; unmatched junction nucleotides: 9. Germline CDR1 is LGHNT and CDR2 is FRNRAP. CDR3 loop: CASGSGTGWGYGYTF. The CDR3 coding sequence is TGTGCTAGTGGTTCCGGGACAGGTTGGGGATATGGCTACACCTTC.

Remarks on this clone: It is unclear where the CDR3 begins or ends on the DNA, so no DNA is shown, and the CDR3 is as TCRdb lists it. The genes are TRBV6-5 and TRBJ1-2; TRBD1 is taken as the D call from the table, unchecked against the DNA. The germline CDR1 and CDR2 sequences are MNHEY and SVGAGI. The CDR3 length equals 13 residues, ends included. This CDR3 is CASRVGTGARGTF.

V usage is TRBV5-1 and J usage is TRBJ1-1; D not resolved. Germline CDR1 is SGHRS and CDR2 is YFSETQ. V dropped 1 base and J dropped 1 base, with 5 bases sitting between them. This CDR3 is built from 13 residues. DNA for the CDR3: TGCGCCAGCAGCTTGTTCGGGAACACTGAAGCTTTCTTT. It is translated as CASSLFGNTEAFF.

The chain links TRBV18 to TRBJ2-2, with D possibly TRBD2 on 5 matching bases. V lost 5 bases and J lost 5, with 6 bases in between. The CDR3 extends over 12 amino acids. Germline-derived CDR1 and CDR2 are KGHSH and LQKENI. The CDR3 sequence is CASSTGTGELFF. The CDR3 nucleotides read TGTGCCAGCTCAACGGGAACCGGGGAGCTGTTTTTT.

This rearrangement joins TRBV7-2 to TRBJ2-1, with a tentative D call TRBD2 (6 bases). The CDR3 spans 14 residues. The ends were cut back, 10 bases at V and 3 bases at J, with 16 bases in the middle. Germline loops: CDR1 SGHTA, CDR2 FQGNSA. The CDR3 region has the DNA TGTGCCACCGTGTCCCCCGGGGGCTACAATGAGCAGTTCTTC. Protein: CATVSPGGYNEQFF.

V gene TRBV14 combines with J gene TRBJ2-1; tentative D call: TRBD1 (5 bases). This CDR3 region has 13 residues. Germline CDR1 reads SGHDN; CDR2 reads FVKESK. V was trimmed by 4 bases and J by 12 bases, leaving 16 bases between them. For the CDR3, the DNA is TGTGCCAGCAGCCCAAATCAGGGTTTTCGGCAGTTCTTC. Its protein product is CASSPNQGFRQFF.

The rearrangement uses TRBV30 and TRBJ2-3, with D possibly TRBD1 on 7 matching bases. V lost 3 bases, J lost 7 bases, and 20 bases lay in between. The germline gives CDR1 GTSNPN, CDR2 SVGIG (reference sequence). This CDR3 comprises 15 residues. The chain's CDR3 is CAWSLGGGGGYTQYF. In DNA, the CDR3 is TGTGCCTGGAGCCTGGGCGGAGGGGGCGGATATACGCAGTATTTT. Full variable domain (outside the CDR3, taken from reference TRBV30 and TRBJ2-3): SQTIHQWPATLVQPVGSPLSLECTVEGTSNPNLYWYRQAAGRGLQLLFYSVGIGQISSEVPQNLSASRPQDRQFILSSKKLLLSDSGFYLCAWSLGGGGGYTQYFGPGTRLTVL.

This sequence joins TRBV30 and TRBJ1-6, with D perhaps matching TRBD1 (6 bases). The V end lost 4 bases, the J end lost 7 bases, and 11 bases lay between the germline ends. Germline CDR1 reads GTSNPN; CDR2 reads SVGIG (reference sequence). CDR3 length equals 13 residues. CDR3 nucleotides: TGTGCCTGGAATGCGGGGGCGAATTCACCCCTCCACTTT. Translated, it gives CAWNAGANSPLHF. The whole variable domain, remainder taken from reference TRBV30 and TRBJ1-6, is SQTIHQWPATLVQPVGSPLSLECTVEGTSNPNLYWYRQAAGRGLQLLFYSVGIGQISSEVPQNLSASRPQDRQFILSSKKLLLSDSGFYLCAWNAGANSPLHFGNGTRLTVT.

Concerning this clone: At one end the junction does not follow the germline gene, possibly because of a read error. The V gene is TRBV7-3, the J gene TRBJ1-2; D perhaps matches TRBD1 (5 bases). CDR1 is SGHTA and CDR2 is FQGTGA in the germline V gene. The CDR3 consists of 14 residues. The DNA of the CDR3 is TGTGCCAGCAGCTTAACTGGGACGCCGGGACGGAGGGTTTTC. Amino acids: CASSLTGTPGRRVF.

The chain carries TRBV6-5 and TRBJ2-3; D possibly corresponds to TRBD2 (6 bases). V was clipped by 6 bases and J by 2 bases, with 12 bases between them. Germline V gene lookup returns CDR1 MNHEY and CDR2 SVGAGI. This CDR3 region has 14 residues. This CDR3 is CASSRDLDTDTQYF. CDR3 DNA sequence: TGTGCCAGCAGCCGGGACTTAGACACAGATACGCAGTATTTT.

This clone came up once. The chain links TRBV2 to TRBJ2-1, with 7 bases that match TRBD2. The germline V gene has CDR1 SNHLY and CDR2 FYNNEI. Unmatched junction bases numbered 11, after V lost 8 bases and J lost 4 bases. The CDR3 loop spans 15 amino acids. The CDR3 here is CASVRASGDYNEQFF. Here the CDR3 DNA reads TGTGCCAGCGTAAGGGCTAGCGGAGATTACAATGAGCAGTTCTTC.

This clone was counted only a few times. The chain has TRBV7-2 and TRBJ2-7; D is undetermined. Trimming took off 2 bases at V and 5 bases at J, with 7 bases between the two ends. The V gene's germline CDR1 is SGHTA and CDR2 FQGNSA. CDR3 size: 12 residues. CDR3 sequence reads: CASSLLPDEQYF. The CDR3 DNA is TGTGCCAGCAGCTTACTACCTGACGAGCAGTACTTC.

This chain joins TRBV5-1 and TRBJ2-1; 13 bases align to TRBD2. Germline CDR1 reads SGHRS; CDR2 reads YFSETQ. Unmatched junction bases numbered 10, after V lost 1 base and J lost 9 bases. This CDR3 spans 17 amino acids. The CDR3 DNA sequence: TGCGCCAGCAGCTTGACTATACTAGCGGGGGGGAAGGCTGAGCAGTTCTTC. Its protein product is CASSLTILAGGKAEQFF. Full variable domain (missing parts from reference TRBV5-1 and TRBJ2-1): KAGVTQTPRYLIKTRGQQVTLSCSPISGHRSVSWYQQTPGQGLQFLFEYFSETQRNKGNFPGRFSGRQFSNSRSEMNVSTLELGDSALYLCASSLTILAGGKAEQFFGPGTRLTVL.